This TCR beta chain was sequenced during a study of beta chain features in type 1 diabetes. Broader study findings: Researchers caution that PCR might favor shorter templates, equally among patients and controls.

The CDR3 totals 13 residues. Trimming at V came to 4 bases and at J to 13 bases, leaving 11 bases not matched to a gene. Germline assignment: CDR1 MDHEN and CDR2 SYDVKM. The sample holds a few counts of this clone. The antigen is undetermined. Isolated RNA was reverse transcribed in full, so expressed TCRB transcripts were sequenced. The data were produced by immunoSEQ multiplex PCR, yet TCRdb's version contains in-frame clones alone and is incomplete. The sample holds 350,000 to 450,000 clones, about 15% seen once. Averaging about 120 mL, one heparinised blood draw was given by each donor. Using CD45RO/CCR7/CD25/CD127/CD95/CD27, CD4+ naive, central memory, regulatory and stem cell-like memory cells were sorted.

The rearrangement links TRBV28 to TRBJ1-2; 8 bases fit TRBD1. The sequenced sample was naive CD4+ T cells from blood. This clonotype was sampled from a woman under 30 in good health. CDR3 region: CASSSDRGFRVTF. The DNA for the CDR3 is TGTGCCAGCAGTTCAGACAGGGGATTCCGAGTCACCTTC.